This passage covers 4 T cell receptor beta chains from one sample sequenced in a study of blood T cell repertoires in COVID-19. Only in-frame clones appear in the TCRdb table, and some are missing; sequencing was by immunoSEQ multiplex PCR. The table lists 270,000 or so clones, around 90% of them singletons, with approximately 3% in the top ten. Specimen: PBMCs or T cells enriched from blood (not recorded which). The receptors were gathered from a middle-aged man who had been exposed to COVID-19.

V is TRBV24-1 and J is TRBJ2-1, with D tentatively TRBD2 (6 bases). The V end was cut by 4 bases, the J end by 7 bases, with 13 bases between. The CDR3 runs to 14 residues. Looked up from germline, CDR1 is KGHDR and CDR2 is SFDVKD. The CDR3 nucleotides read TGTGCCACCAGTGAAAAGGGACTTCTAAATGAGCAGTTCTTC. Protein product: CATSEKGLLNEQFF.

The sample holds one count of this clone. This chain uses TRBV4-1 with TRBJ2-7, with D maybe TRBD1 (5 bases). Trimming took 1 base from V and 3 from J, leaving 16 bases between them. Germline V gene lookup returns CDR1 MGHRA and CDR2 YSYEKL. There are 16 residues in the CDR3. CDR3 residues: CASSQGQQDGVYEQYF. The CDR3 region has the DNA TGCGCCAGCAGCCAAGGTCAACAGGACGGAGTCTACGAGCAGTACTTC.

The chain joins TRBV28 to TRBJ2-5; D might be TRBD1 (7 bases). The germline gives CDR1 MDHEN, CDR2 SYDVKM. CDR3 length: 16 amino acids. Trimming cost V 8 bases and J 5 bases, with 24 bases left between them. The CDR3 reads CASHDGGRGVGETQYF. In nucleotides, the CDR3 is TGTGCCAGCCACGATGGGGGCAGGGGGGTTGGTGAGACCCAGTACTTC.

CDR3: CASSGQGAGETDTQYF. The DNA for the CDR3 is TGCGCCAGCAGTGGACAGGGAGCGGGAGAGACAGATACGCAGTATTTT. The chain employs TRBV10-1 and TRBJ2-3; possible D gene TRBD2, 8 bases. The CDR3 totals 16 residues. Germline CDR1 is WNHNN and CDR2 is SYGVQD (reference sequence). Trimming took off 4 bases at V and 3 bases at J, with 17 bases between the two ends.